These T cell receptor beta chains were read from a single sample in a study of shared clonotypes between healthy human individuals. Some clones are missing from TCRdb's copy, which holds only in-frame ones; the method was immunoSEQ multiplex PCR. The sample has approximately 350,000 clones, around 67% seen once. Sequencing was performed on memory CD4+ T cells sorted from blood. The receptors originated from a man younger than 40 in good health. Each CDR3 is given with its conserved first and last residue. The D gene is left open where the match is weak. Not all rows give a size; the values are once, few, many and, for expanded clones, a class.

cdr3_nt cdr3_aa cdr3_length v_call clone_size d_call j_call
TGTGCCAGCAGCTACTTCGGACAGACCTATGGCTACACCTTC CASSYFGQTYGYTF 14 TRBV7-2 once NA TRBJ1-2
TGTGCCAGCAGCTTGGCGCTAACGGGAAACAATGAGCAGTTCTTC CASSLALTGNNEQFF 15 TRBV5-4 few NA TRBJ2-1
TGCGCCAGCAGCTCTCGGGCTTCTGGGAGCACAGATACGCAGTATTTT CASSSRASGSTDTQYF 16 TRBV5-1 NA NA TRBJ2-3
TGTGCCATCAGATCGGACAGGGGGTCAGAGACCCAGTACTTC CAIRSDRGSETQYF 14 TRBV10-3 few TRBD1 TRBJ2-5
TGTGCCAGACAGGGTGACAGGGCGTGTGGAGAAAAACTGTTTTTT CARQGDRACGEKLFF 15 TRBV11-3 NA TRBD1 TRBJ1-4
TGTGCCAGCACCACAGGGTTGGGAGATCAGCCCCAGCATTTT CASTTGLGDQPQHF 14 TRBV6-5 many NA TRBJ1-5
TGCGCCAGCACCAGGGGGGGCGGTGACGAGCAGTACTTC CASTRGGGDEQYF 13 TRBV5-1 few NA TRBJ2-7
TGCAGCCCGTTGGGGACTAGCGAGATCAATGAGCAGTTCTTC CSPLGTSEINEQFF 14 TRBV29-1 once TRBD2 TRBJ2-1
TGTGCCAGCAAGGATCCGTACACAGATACGCAGTATTTT CASKDPYTDTQYF 13 TRBV28 NA NA TRBJ2-3
TGCAGCGTGGGGACCGGGACAGGGTTCGATGAGCAGTTCTTC CSVGTGTGFDEQFF 14 TRBV29-1 NA TRBD1 TRBJ2-1
TGTGCCAGCTCACCTAAGGCAGGGGCTGGGTCCTACAATGAGCAGTTCTTC CASSPKAGAGSYNEQFF 17 TRBV18 NA NA TRBJ2-1
TGTGCCAGCAGCACGGGACCGGGTACGCAGTATTTT CASSTGPGTQYF 12 TRBV5-4 NA NA TRBJ2-3
TGTGCCAGCAGTCCTTCACGGGCGGAGCAGTTCTTC CASSPSRAEQFF 12 TRBV27 NA NA TRBJ2-1
TGTGCCACCAGTCTCCTTCGCGAGCAGTACTTC CATSLLREQYF 11 TRBV19 many NA TRBJ2-7
TGTGCCAGCAGTGATGGGACAGTTCCCGGTGAGCAGTTCTTC CASSDGTVPGEQFF 14 TRBV6-1 NA TRBD1 TRBJ2-1
TGTGCCAGCAGCTTGGGAGGGGATGGAAACACCATATATTTT CASSLGGDGNTIYF 14 TRBV5-4 once NA TRBJ1-3
TGTGCCAGTAGTATCCTACAAGCGGGAGGCCGCTACGAGCAGTACTTC CASSILQAGGRYEQYF 16 TRBV19 NA TRBD2 TRBJ2-7
TGCGCCAGCAGCTTGGGTGGAGGGCCAGGCACAGATACGCAGTATTTT CASSLGGGPGTDTQYF 16 TRBV5-1 NA NA TRBJ2-3
TGTGCCAGCAGCTTCAGCGGGGGCACAGATACGCAGTATTTT CASSFSGGTDTQYF 14 TRBV7-9 NA TRBD2 TRBJ2-3
TGTGCCAGCAGCTCAGAACGGGCGGGAGTATGGGAAGAGACCCAGTACTTC CASSSERAGVWEETQYF 17 TRBV2 NA TRBD2 TRBJ2-5
TGTGCCAGCAGCTACCCGGGACTAGCGGGAGGGCCGAACTCCTACGAGCAGTACTTC CASSYPGLAGGPNSYEQYF 19 TRBV11-2 NA TRBD2 TRBJ2-7
TGTGCCACCAGCAGGGGGACAGGGGGCTACGAGCAGTACTTC CATSRGTGGYEQYF 14 TRBV15 once TRBD1 TRBJ2-7
TGTGCCAGCAGCCCCCCGACGGGGTTACTAGCGGGAGGCTCGACCTACAATGAGCAGTTCTTC CASSPPTGLLAGGSTYNEQFF 21 TRBV14 NA TRBD2 TRBJ2-1
TGTGCCAGCAGCTTAGTGGGCCAAGTAGGCGAGCAGTACTTC CASSLVGQVGEQYF 14 TRBV7-9 many NA TRBJ2-7
TGCGCCAGCAGCAAGGGGACTAGCGGGAGTAGGGGTTACGAGCAGTACTTC CASSKGTSGSRGYEQYF 17 TRBV5-1 NA TRBD2 TRBJ2-7
TGTGCCAGCAGTCCGAACAGGGGGTTGACCTACGAGCAGTACTTC CASSPNRGLTYEQYF 15 TRBV28 many TRBD1 TRBJ2-7
TGTGCCTGGAGTGATGTGTTCCCCAAAAACGAAGAAGCTTTCTTT CAWSDVFPKNEEAFF 15 TRBV30 many NA TRBJ1-1
TGCGCCAGCAGCTTACGGACGGGACTTCACTCAGATACGCAGTATTTT CASSLRTGLHSDTQYF 16 TRBV5-1 NA NA TRBJ2-3
TGTGCCAGCAGCCCAATTCCAATGGGGACAGGGACGAGCTCCTACGAGCAGTACTTC CASSPIPMGTGTSSYEQYF 19 TRBV7-9 NA TRBD1 TRBJ2-7
TGTGCCAGCAGTCCGACTAGGGGAAATGAGCAGTTCTTC CASSPTRGNEQFF 13 TRBV2 NA NA TRBJ2-1
TGTGCCAGCAGTGCCCCACAGGGGTATGGCTACACCTTC CASSAPQGYGYTF 13 TRBV28 NA TRBD1 TRBJ1-2
TGTGCCAGCAGCCCGACGGGATATGAAAAACTGTTTTTT CASSPTGYEKLFF 13 TRBV5-5 few NA TRBJ1-4
TGTGCCAGCAGCGTAGGTCCCGGGGCCATAGAGGTGACAAGCTATGGCTACACCTTC CASSVGPGAIEVTSYGYTF 19 TRBV9 NA NA TRBJ1-2
TGTGCCAGCAGCTATCTAAAGGGGACAGGGGGCACCATTCAGTACTTC CASSYLKGTGGTIQYF 16 TRBV28 many TRBD1 TRBJ2-4
TGCGCCAGCAGCTTGGATGGACAGGGGGACACAGATACGCAGTATTTT CASSLDGQGDTDTQYF 16 TRBV5-1 few TRBD1 TRBJ2-3
TGTGCCAGCAGCTTGGCAGGGGGCGTCGGCAATGAGCAGTTCTTC CASSLAGGVGNEQFF 15 TRBV5-4 few TRBD1 TRBJ2-1
TGTGCCAGCAGTGAAGCGGGGGCCGGGGGGCTGAAGACCCAGTACTTC CASSEAGAGGLKTQYF 16 TRBV6-1 NA NA TRBJ2-5
TGTGCCAGTAGTTTCCGGACTAGCGGTACAGATACGCAGTATTTT CASSFRTSGTDTQYF 15 TRBV19 NA TRBD2 TRBJ2-3
TGTGCCAGCAGTCCGGCAGCGGGAGTAGACGAGCAGTACTTC CASSPAAGVDEQYF 14 TRBV27 NA TRBD2 TRBJ2-7
TGTGCCAGCGGCGGAACGACTAGTCTTGAGACCCAGTACTTC CASGGTTSLETQYF 14 TRBV2 NA NA TRBJ2-5
TGTGCCAGCAGCCCGGGGACTAGCCGATCCTACGAGCAGTACTTC CASSPGTSRSYEQYF 15 TRBV5-4 NA TRBD2 TRBJ2-7
TGTGCCAGCAGTCGATCCCCAGAGGGTCAGCAGTACTTC CASSRSPEGQQYF 13 TRBV6-5 NA NA TRBJ2-7
TGTGCCAGCAGCTTAGTCGCAGGCTCTGGGGCCAACGTCCTGACTTTC CASSLVAGSGANVLTF 16 TRBV7-9 NA NA TRBJ2-6
TGCGCCAGCAGCTTGGTCCTAGTTGCGGGGCCTCCAGGAATAAATGAAAAACTGTTTTTT CASSLVLVAGPPGINEKLFF 20 TRBV5-1 NA NA TRBJ1-4
TGCGCCAGCAGTATAAGATCCCGTGTTAATGAGCAGTTCTTC CASSIRSRVNEQFF 14 TRBV10-2 NA NA TRBJ2-1
TGCGCCAGCAGCTACCCCGAGGTGGGACAGGGATCCGAGCAGTACTTC CASSYPEVGQGSEQYF 16 TRBV5-1 NA TRBD1 TRBJ2-7
TGCGCCAGCAGTGCTAGCGTGGGACCCGTCTATGGCTACACCTTC CASSASVGPVYGYTF 15 TRBV10-1 NA NA TRBJ1-2
TGCGCCAGCAGCTTGTCAGGGCACGAGCAGTACTTC CASSLSGHEQYF 12 TRBV5-1 few NA TRBJ2-7
TGTGCCAGTAGGTCGGGGGGCCATCAGCCCCAGCATTTT CASRSGGHQPQHF 13 TRBV19 NA NA TRBJ1-5